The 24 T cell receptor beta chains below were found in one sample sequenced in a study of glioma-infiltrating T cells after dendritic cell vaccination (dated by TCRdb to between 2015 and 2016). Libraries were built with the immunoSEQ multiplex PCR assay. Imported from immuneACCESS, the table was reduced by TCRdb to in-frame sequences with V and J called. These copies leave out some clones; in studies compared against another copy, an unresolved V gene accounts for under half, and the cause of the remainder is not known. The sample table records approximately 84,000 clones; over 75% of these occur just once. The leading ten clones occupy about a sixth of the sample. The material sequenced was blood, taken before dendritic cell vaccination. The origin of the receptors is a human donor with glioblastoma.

The CDR3 loop is CASSEVGRGLETQYF. The CDR3, as DNA: TGTGCCAGCAGTGAAGTTGGACGAGGGTTAGAGACCCAGTACTTC. The chain carries TRBV25-1 and TRBJ2-5, with D maybe TRBD2 (5 bases). The V end was cut by 2 bases, the J end by 4 bases, with 14 bases between. Looked up from germline, CDR1 is MGHDK and CDR2 is SYGVNS. The CDR3 is 15 residues long.

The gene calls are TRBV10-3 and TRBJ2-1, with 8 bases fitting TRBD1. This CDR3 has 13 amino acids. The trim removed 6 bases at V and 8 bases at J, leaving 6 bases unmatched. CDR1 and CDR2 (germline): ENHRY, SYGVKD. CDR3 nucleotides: TGTGCCATCAGAGGACAGGGTCCCGATGAGCAGTTCTTC. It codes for CAIRGQGPDEQFF.

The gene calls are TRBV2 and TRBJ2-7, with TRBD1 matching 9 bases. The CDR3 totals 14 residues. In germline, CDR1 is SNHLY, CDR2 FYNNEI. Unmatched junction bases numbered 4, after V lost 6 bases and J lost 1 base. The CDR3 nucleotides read TGTGCCAGCAGAACGACAGGGGGTTCCTACGAGCAGTACTTC. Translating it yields CASRTTGGSYEQYF.

The CDR3 is CASRAGTSEVNEQFF. As DNA, the CDR3 is TGTGCCAGCAGGGCCGGGACTAGCGAGGTCAATGAGCAGTTCTTC. The gene calls are TRBV2 and TRBJ2-1, with 10 positions matching TRBD2. The length of the CDR3 is 15 residues. Unmatched junction bases numbered 8, after V lost 6 bases and J lost 6 bases. Per germline, CDR1 SNHLY and CDR2 FYNNEI.

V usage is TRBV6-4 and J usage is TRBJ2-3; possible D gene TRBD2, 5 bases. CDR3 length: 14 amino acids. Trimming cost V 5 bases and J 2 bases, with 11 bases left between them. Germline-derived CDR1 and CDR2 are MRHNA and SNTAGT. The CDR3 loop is CASSSGRPTDTQYF. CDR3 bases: TGTGCCAGCAGTTCGGGGAGACCCACAGATACGCAGTATTTT.

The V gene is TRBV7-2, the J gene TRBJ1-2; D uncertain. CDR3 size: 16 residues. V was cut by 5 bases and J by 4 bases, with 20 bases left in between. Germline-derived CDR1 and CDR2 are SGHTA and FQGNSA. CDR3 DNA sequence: TGTGCCAGCAGCCCCGCCATCGTGGGCAGTTTCTATGGCTACACCTTC. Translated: CASSPAIVGSFYGYTF. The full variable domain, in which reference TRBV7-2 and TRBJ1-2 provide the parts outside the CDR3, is GAGVSQSPSNKVTEKGKDVELRCDPISGHTALYWYRQSLGQGLEFLIYFQGNSAPDKSGLPSDRFSAERTGGSVSTLTIQRTQQEDSAVYLCASSPAIVGSFYGYTFGSGTRLTVV.

The DNA for the CDR3 is TGTGCCAGTAGTAAGGAGGGGAGCTACGAGCAGTACTTC. Translation gives CASSKEGSYEQYF. The V gene is TRBV19, the J gene TRBJ2-7; possible D gene TRBD2, 6 bases. Germline V gene data show CDR1 as LNHDA and CDR2 as SQIVND (reference sequence). This CDR3 is built from 13 residues. Trimming left V 4 bases short and J 3 bases short, with 10 bases between.

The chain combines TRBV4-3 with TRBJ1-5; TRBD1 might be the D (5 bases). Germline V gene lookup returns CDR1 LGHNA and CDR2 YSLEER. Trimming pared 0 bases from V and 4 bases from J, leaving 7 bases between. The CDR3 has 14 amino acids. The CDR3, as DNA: TGCGCCAGCAGCCAAGAGGGGGGTAATCAGCCCCAGCATTTT. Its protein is CASSQEGGNQPQHF.

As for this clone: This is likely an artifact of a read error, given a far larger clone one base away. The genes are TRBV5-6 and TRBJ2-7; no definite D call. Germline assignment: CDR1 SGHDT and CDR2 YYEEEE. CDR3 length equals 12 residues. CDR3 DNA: TGTGCCAGCATCTTGTCGTCCTACGAGCAGTACTTC. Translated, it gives CASILSSYEQYF.

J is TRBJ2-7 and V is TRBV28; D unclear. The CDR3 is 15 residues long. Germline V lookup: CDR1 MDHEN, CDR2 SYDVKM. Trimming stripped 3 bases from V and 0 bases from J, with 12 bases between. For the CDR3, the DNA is TGTGCCAGCAGTTTTGGCGACAACACCTCCTACGAGCAGTACTTC. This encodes CASSFGDNTSYEQYF.

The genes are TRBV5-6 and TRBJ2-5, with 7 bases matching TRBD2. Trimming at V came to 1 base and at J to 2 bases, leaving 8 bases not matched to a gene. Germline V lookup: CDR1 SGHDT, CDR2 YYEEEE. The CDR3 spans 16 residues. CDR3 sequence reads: CASSLLSSGFQETQYF. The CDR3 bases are TGTGCCAGCAGCTTGCTATCTAGCGGTTTTCAAGAGACCCAGTACTTC.

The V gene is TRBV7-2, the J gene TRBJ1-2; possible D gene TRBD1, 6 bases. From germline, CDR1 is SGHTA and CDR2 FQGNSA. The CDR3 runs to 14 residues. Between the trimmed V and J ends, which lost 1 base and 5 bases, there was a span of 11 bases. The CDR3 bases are TGTGCCAGCAGCTTAGACGGACAGTTTTATGGCTACACCTTC. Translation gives CASSLDGQFYGYTF.

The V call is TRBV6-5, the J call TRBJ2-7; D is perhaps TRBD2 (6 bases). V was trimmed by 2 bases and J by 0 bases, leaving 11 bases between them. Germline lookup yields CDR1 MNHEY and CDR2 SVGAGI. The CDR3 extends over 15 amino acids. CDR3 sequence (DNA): TGTGCCAGCAGTTACCTGCGGGGTACCTCCTACGAGCAGTACTTC. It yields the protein CASSYLRGTSYEQYF.

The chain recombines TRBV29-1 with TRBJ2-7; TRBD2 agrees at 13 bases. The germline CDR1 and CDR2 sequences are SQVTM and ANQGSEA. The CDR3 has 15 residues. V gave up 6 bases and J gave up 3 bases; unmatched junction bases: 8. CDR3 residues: CSVIPGLAGYYEQYF. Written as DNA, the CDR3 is TGCAGCGTGATTCCGGGACTAGCGGGGTACTACGAGCAGTACTTC.

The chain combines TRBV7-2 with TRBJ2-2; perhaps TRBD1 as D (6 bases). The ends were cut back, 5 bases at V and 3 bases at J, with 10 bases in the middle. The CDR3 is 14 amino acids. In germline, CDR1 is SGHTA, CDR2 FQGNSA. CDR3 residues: CASSQQGYTGELFF. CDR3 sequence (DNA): TGTGCCAGCAGCCAACAGGGATACACCGGGGAGCTGTTTTTT. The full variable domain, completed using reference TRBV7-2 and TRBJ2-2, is GAGVSQSPSNKVTEKGKDVELRCDPISGHTALYWYRQSLGQGLEFLIYFQGNSAPDKSGLPSDRFSAERTGGSVSTLTIQRTQQEDSAVYLCASSQQGYTGELFFGEGSRLTVL.

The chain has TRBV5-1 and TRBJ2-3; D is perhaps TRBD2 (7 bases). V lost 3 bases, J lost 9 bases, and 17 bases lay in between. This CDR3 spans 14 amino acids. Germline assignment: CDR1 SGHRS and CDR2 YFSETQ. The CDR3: CASSSLEGGQTQYF. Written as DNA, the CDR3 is TGCGCCAGCAGCTCCCTGGAGGGGGGGCAAACGCAGTATTTT.

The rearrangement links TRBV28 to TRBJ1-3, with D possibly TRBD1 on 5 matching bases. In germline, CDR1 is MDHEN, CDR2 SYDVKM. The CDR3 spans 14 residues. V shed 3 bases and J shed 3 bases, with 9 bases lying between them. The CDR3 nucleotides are TGTGCCAGCAGTTTGGAGGGGTTTGGAAACACCATATATTTT. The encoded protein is CASSLEGFGNTIYF.

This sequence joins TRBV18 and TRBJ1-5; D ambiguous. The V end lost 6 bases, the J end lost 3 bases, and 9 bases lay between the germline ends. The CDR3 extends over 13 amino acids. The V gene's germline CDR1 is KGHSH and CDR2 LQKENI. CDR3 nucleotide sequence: TGTGCCAGCTCCGGGGATCCCAATCAGCCCCAGCATTTT. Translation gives CASSGDPNQPQHF.

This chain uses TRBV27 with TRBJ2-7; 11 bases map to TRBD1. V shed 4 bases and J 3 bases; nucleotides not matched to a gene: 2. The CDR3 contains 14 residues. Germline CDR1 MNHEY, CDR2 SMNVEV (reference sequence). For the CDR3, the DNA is TGTGCCAGCAGTTCCGGGACAGGGGGCTACGAGCAGTACTTC. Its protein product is CASSSGTGGYEQYF.

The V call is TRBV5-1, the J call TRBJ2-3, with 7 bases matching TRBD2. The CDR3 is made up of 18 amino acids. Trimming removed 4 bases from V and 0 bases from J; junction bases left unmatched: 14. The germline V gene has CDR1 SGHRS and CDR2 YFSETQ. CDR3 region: CASSGGGLAYSSTDTQYF. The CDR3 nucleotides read TGCGCCAGCAGCGGGGGGGGACTCGCCTATTCTAGCACAGATACGCAGTATTTT.

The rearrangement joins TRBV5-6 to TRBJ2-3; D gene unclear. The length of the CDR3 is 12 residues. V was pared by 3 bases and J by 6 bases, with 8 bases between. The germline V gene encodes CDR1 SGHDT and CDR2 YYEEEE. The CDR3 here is CASSSLADTQYF. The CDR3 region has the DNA TGTGCCAGCAGCTCACTTGCTGATACGCAGTATTTT. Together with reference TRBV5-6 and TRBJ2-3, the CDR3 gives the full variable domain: DAGVTQSPTHLIKTRGQQVTLRCSPKSGHDTVSWYQQALGQGPQFIFQYYEEEERQRGNFPDRFSGHQFPNYSSELNVNALLLGDSALYLCASSSLADTQYFGPGTRLTVL.

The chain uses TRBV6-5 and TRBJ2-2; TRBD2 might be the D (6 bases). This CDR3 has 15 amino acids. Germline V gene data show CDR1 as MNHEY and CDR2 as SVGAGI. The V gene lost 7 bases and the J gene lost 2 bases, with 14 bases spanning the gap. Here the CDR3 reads CASTQEGGNTGELFF. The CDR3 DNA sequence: TGTGCCAGCACCCAGGAGGGTGGAAACACCGGGGAGCTGTTTTTT.

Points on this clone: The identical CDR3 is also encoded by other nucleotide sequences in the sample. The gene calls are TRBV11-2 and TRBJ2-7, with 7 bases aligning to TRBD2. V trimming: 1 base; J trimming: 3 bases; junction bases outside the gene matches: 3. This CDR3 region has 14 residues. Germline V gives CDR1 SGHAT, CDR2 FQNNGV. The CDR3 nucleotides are TGTGCCAGCAGCTTAGCGGGGACTAACTACGAGCAGTACTTC. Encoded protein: CASSLAGTNYEQYF. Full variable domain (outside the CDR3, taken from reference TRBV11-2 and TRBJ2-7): EAGVAQSPRYKIIEKRQSVAFWCNPISGHATLYWYQQILGQGPKLLIQFQNNGVVDDSQLPKDRFSAERLKGVDSTLKIQPAKLEDSAVYLCASSLAGTNYEQYFGPGTRLTVT.

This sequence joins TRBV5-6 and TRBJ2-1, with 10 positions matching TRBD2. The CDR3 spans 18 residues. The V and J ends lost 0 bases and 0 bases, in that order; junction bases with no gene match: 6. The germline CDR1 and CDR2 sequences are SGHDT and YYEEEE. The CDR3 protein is CASSLDSGGSDSYNEQFF. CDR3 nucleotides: TGTGCCAGCAGCTTGGATAGCGGGGGGTCCGACTCCTACAATGAGCAGTTCTTC.